This T cell receptor (beta chain) appears in the sequencing data of a study of blood T cell repertoires in COVID-19. The table came from immunoSEQ multiplex PCR; TCRdb's copy has only in-frame clones and leaves some out. The data contain some 260,000 clones, under 90% of them seen just once; the ten biggest clones take up over 1.5%. This CDR3 contains 18 residues. The germline gives CDR1 SGDLS, CDR2 YYNGEE. Trimming cost V 2 bases and J 3 bases, with 24 bases left between them. This TCR was recovered from a middle-aged man who had recovered from COVID-19. The V call is TRBV9, the J call TRBJ2-7, with a weak D call TRBD2 (6 bases). Sequenced sample: PBMCs or T cells enriched from blood (not recorded which). The CDR3 reads CASSVRPGWGDSHYEQYF. In DNA form, the CDR3 reads TGTGCCAGCAGCGTCCGCCCGGGATGGGGGGATTCCCACTACGAGCAGTACTTC.